The text below deals with one T cell receptor beta chain. Its antigen has not been determined. Per-base quality was not reported, and no clone a single base away is much larger than it. The data were taken from a study of shared clonotypes between healthy human individuals (dated by TCRdb to about 2020). Background for the entire study: The cohort comprised a couple of women and a few men aged 18 to 49 years. For each donor, CD4 naive and CD4 memory were each run on three plates, CD8 naive on two plates, and CD8 memory on one plate. Blood TCR repertoires of a handful of healthy adults were deeply sequenced to estimate repertoire size and the extent of clonotype sharing between individuals. To increase sequencing depth and limit assay-specific biases, TCR repertoire library preparation and sequencing were carried out by different laboratories using diverse techniques. Leukapheresis yielded between about 0.94 and 8.9 billion PBMCs per donor. Here is what the overall study found, with its caveats: Based on pairwise subsampling, the degree of clonotype sharing among donors was expected to be affected by sequencing depth. Naive subsets generally had larger estimated clonotype richness than memory subsets did. Sampling was limited to blood, and TCR repertoires in tissue likely differ from TCR repertoires in blood. The genetic and exposure-history diversity represented was limited by the small number of donors. Even with the large sequencing depth, rarefaction of the sorted-subset datasets indicated that sequencing was incomplete. Compared with non-shared clonotypes, clonotypes shared by all four sorted-subset donors had higher generation probabilities. Across several donors, 4.5% to 6.5% of naive CD4, 3.5% of naive CD8, about 2.3% of memory CD4, and approximately 0.42% of memory CD8 clonotypes were shared.

Healthy HIV-negative adults with no recently reported acute infections or vaccinations were included as donors. All donors were Caucasian adults living in Nashville, Tennessee, USA. Magnetic negative selection was used to enrich CD4+ T cells, after which naive cells were positively selected on CD45RA and the negative fraction became the memory subset. After blood collection by leukapheresis, PBMCs were isolated using Ficoll-Histopaque density gradient centrifugation and then cryopreserved in the vapor phase of liquid nitrogen. Analytical flow cytometry was used to check the purity and quantity of every magnetically sorted T cell population. Each sorted fraction had its genomic DNA isolated and then quantified by UV absorbance on a Nanodrop 2000c. TCR CDR3 regions were amplified from genomic DNA by multiplex PCR using the deep immunoSEQ assay. For each cell subset, the extracted genomic DNA was distributed evenly across all wells of several immunoSEQ 96-well plates, and each plate served as one replicate. For sorted subsets, approximately 190 ng of genomic DNA, equivalent to around 29,000 T cell genomes, went into each replicate PCR. Purified libraries were quantified with a Qubit 3.0 fluorometer, sized on a Bioanalyzer 2100, and re-quantified with the KAPA Library Quantification kit. Every immunoSEQ 96-well plate was sequenced on a separate single-read 150-cycle Illumina NextSeq 550 flow cell. As for the original processing: Because only junctional sequences without quality scores were contained in the immunoSEQ output, filtering matching that applied to full-length reads could not be performed. To assign V/J genes and CDR3, sequences were annotated against IMGT germline references using PyIR, a Python wrapper for IgBLAST v1.9. Reads were filtered out if the reads had weak V/J assignments (E-value above 1e-6), no CDR3, stop codons, out-of-frame junctions, or ambiguous translated residues. V3J clonotypes were defined by identical inferred V gene, J gene, and CDR3 amino acid sequence. Percentage overlap between repertoires was computed as shared unique clonotypes divided by the size of the smaller repertoire. Richness of each repertoire was evaluated using RTK rarefaction, the Chao1 estimator, and Recon v2.1 estimates of unobserved clonotypes. Generation probabilities were computed with OLGA for all TCRbeta clonotypes obtained by the gDNA method from a few donors. TCRdb limited this immuneACCESS table to in-frame rearrangements with V and J called. A share of clones is missing; checked studies link under half to unresolved V genes, and the rest is unexplained. The DNA gave D and trimming, while V, J and clone size come from that table. The sample contains fewer than 850,000 clones, roughly 78% of them found a single time. Of the sample, 1.8% falls within the top ten clones.

The TCR comes from a woman in her 30s in good health. Sequenced input: memory CD4+ T cells sorted from blood. The cell subset or site label corresponds to: CD45RA-negative fraction.

The CDR3 sequence is CATRDRDLLGQPQHF. The DNA sequence is given as TGTGCCACGAGGGACAGGGACCTTCTGGGTCAGCCCCAGCATTTT. The sequence joins TRBV19 to TRBJ1-5; TRBD1 fits 9 bases in the junction. Trimming removed 10 bases from V and 6 bases from J; the gene matches leave 13 bases unexplained. CDR1 LNHDA and CDR2 SQIVND are derived from the germline V gene (reference sequence). The CDR3 contains 15 residues, cysteine and phenylalanine counted. Only CDR3 DNA remains: 45 bases, in frame from the first base. Reference TRBV19 and TRBJ1-5 genes cover what lies past the CDR3, so the full variable domain is DGGITQSPKYLFRKEGQNVTLSCEQNLNHDAMYWYRQDPGQGLRLIYYSQIVNDFQKGDIAEGYSVSREKKESFPLTVTSAQKNPTAFYLCATRDRDLLGQPQHFGDGTRLSIL.